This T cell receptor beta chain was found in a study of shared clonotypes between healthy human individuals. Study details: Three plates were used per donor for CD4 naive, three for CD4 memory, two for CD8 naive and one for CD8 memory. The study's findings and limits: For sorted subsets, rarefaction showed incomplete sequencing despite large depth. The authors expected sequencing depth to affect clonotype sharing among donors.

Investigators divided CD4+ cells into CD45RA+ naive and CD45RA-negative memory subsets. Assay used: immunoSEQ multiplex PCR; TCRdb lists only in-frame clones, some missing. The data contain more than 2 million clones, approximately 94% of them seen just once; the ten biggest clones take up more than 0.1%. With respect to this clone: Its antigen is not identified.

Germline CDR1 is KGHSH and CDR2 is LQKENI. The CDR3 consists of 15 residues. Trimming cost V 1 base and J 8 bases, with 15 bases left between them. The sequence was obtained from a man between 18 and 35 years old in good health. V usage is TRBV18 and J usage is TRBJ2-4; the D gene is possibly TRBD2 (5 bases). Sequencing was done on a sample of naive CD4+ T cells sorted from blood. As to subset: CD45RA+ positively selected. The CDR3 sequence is CASSPQPSHVDIQYF. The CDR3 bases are TGTGCCAGCTCACCACAACCTAGCCATGTTGACATTCAGTACTTC.